Listed here are 5 T cell receptor beta chains from one sample, sequenced in a study of cytomegalovirus exposure and HLA in healthy donors. The PCR employed 60 Vbeta primers together with 13 Jbeta primers. TCRdb's table, derived via immunoSEQ multiplex PCR, lists solely in-frame clones and lacks some. This sample yields 100,000 to 150,000 clones, of which around 73% are seen a single time; roughly 1.5% belongs to the top ten. Input material: PBMCs. These receptors all come from a female donor in good health and CMV-seronegative.

This clone was counted once. V usage is TRBV7-9 and J usage is TRBJ2-1, with a possible D match to TRBD2 (6 bases). The V end was cut by 5 bases, the J end by 6 bases, with 20 bases between. Germline V CDR1 and CDR2: SEHNR, FQNEAQ (reference sequence). CDR3 size: 16 residues. CDR3 bases: TGTGCCAGCAGCGCTTCTAGCGACTTTTGGGCCAATGAGCAGTTCTTC. It specifies CASSASSDFWANEQFF.

This chain joins TRBV5-1 and TRBJ1-5, with unresolved D. The CDR3 has 13 residues. Germline assignment: CDR1 SGHRS and CDR2 YFSETQ. V was shortened by 4 bases and J by 5 bases, with 10 bases between the two germline ends. CDR3 region: CASSAGRDQPQHF. The CDR3 DNA reads TGCGCCAGCAGCGCCGGGAGGGATCAGCCCCAGCATTTT. The full variable domain, rest sourced from reference TRBV5-1 and TRBJ1-5, is KAGVTQTPRYLIKTRGQQVTLSCSPISGHRSVSWYQQTPGQGLQFLFEYFSETQRNKGNFPGRFSGRQFSNSRSEMNVSTLELGDSALYLCASSAGRDQPQHFGDGTRLSIL.

The sample holds one count of this clone. The rearrangement uses TRBV7-2 and TRBJ2-2; D remains ambiguous. The CDR3 is 15 residues long. V lost 0 bases to trimming and J lost 6 bases, with 11 bases between them. Per the germline V gene, CDR1 is SGHTA and CDR2 is FQGNSA. The CDR3 DNA reads TGTGCCAGCAGCTTAGCGCTAATGAAGTCCGGGGAGCTGTTTTTT. This encodes CASSLALMKSGELFF.

This clone has just one count. V gene TRBV30 combines with J gene TRBJ2-7; tentatively, D is TRBD2 (5 bases). Germline lookup yields CDR1 GTSNPN and CDR2 SVGIG (reference sequence). The CDR3 loop spans 14 amino acids. V lost 3 bases and J 4 bases, leaving 16 bases between the germline ends. The CDR3 DNA reads as TGTGCCTGGAGGAACCCTGGACGGACTTACGAGCAGTACTTC. It specifies CAWRNPGRTYEQYF.

The chain links TRBV7-3 to TRBJ2-5; possible D gene TRBD1, 6 bases. V was shortened by 1 base and J by 7 bases, with 16 bases between the two germline ends. This CDR3 is 15 amino acids long. CDR1 is SGHTA, CDR2 FQGTGA, per germline. CDR3 in DNA: TGTGCCAGCAGCTTAAAGGGTCTAGGGGGTGGGACCCAGTACTTC. Translation: CASSLKGLGGGTQYF.